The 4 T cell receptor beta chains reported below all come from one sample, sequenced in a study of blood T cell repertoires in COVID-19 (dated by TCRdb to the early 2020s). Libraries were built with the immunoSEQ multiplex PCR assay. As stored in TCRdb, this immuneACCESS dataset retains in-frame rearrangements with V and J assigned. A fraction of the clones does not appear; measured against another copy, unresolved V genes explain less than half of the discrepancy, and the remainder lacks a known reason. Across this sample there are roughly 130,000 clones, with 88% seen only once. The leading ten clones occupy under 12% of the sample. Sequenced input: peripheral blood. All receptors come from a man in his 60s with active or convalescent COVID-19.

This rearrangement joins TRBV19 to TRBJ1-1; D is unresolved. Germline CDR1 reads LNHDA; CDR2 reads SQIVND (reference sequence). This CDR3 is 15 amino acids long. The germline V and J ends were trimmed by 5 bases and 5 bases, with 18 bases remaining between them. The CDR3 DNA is TGTGCCAGTAGTGAAGGTCCTCCGGGGTTGACTGAAGCTTTCTTT. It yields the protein CASSEGPPGLTEAFF.

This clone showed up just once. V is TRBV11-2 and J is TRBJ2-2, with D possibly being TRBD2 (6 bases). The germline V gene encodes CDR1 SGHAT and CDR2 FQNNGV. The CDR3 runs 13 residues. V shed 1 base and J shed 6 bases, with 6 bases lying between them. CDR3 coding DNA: TGTGCCAGCAGCTTAGGGGGGGCCGGGGAGCTGTTTTTT. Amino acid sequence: CASSLGGAGELFF.

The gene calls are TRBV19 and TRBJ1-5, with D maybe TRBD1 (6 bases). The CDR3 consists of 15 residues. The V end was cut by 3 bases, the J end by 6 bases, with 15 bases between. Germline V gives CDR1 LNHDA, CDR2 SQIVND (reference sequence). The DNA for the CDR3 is TGTGCCAGTAGTATGATGTGGGGGCTGGGTCAGCCCCAGCATTTT. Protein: CASSMMWGLGQPQHF.

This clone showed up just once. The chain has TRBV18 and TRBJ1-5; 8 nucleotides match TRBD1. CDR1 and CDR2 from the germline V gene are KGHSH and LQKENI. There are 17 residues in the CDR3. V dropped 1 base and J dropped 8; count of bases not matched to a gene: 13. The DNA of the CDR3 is TGTGCCAGCTCACCACTTCGGACAGGGCCAATTGAGGAGCCCCAGCATTTT. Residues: CASSPLRTGPIEEPQHF.